The clone carrying this T cell receptor (beta chain) appeared many times. These data belong to a study of early T cells in non-severe SARS-CoV-2 infection. Turning to the study itself: Unpaired chains resulted from sequencing bulk RNA of unsorted whole blood.

MiXCR, applied by TCRdb to the 5' RACE reads, yields one record per CDR3 protein. The sample comprises around 30,000 distinct CDR3 sequences, around 5.6% of which are singletons, and 7.5% to 8% rests with the top ten. The CDR3 consists of 14 residues. This clonotype originated in an adult who was a healthcare worker with PCR-confirmed SARS-CoV-2 infection or an uninfected control (not recorded which). Sequencing used whole blood. The chain employs TRBV21-1 and TRBJ2-2. TRBV21-1 is a listed pseudogene. The CDR3 region is CASSKEGNTGELFF. The DNA of the CDR3 is TGTGCCAGCAGCAAAGAGGGGAACACCGGGGAGCTGTTTTTT.